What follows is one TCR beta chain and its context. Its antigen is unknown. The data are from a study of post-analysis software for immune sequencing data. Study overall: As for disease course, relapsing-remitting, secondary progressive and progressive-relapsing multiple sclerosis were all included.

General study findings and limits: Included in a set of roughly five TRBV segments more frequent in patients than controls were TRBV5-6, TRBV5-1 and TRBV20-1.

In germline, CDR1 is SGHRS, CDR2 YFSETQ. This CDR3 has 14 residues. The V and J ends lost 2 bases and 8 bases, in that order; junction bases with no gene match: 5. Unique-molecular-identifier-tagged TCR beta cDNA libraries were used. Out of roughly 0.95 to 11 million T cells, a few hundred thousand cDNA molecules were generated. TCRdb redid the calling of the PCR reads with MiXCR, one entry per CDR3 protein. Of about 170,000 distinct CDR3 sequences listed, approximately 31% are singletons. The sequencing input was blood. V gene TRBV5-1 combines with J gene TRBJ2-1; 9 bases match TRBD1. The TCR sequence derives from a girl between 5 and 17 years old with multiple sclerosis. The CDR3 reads CASSLGTGSYEQFF. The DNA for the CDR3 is TGCGCCAGCAGCTTAGGGACAGGGTCCTATGAGCAGTTCTTC.